This T cell receptor (beta chain) was captured in a study of PD-1 blockade in mismatch repair-deficient tumors. PCR or immunohistochemistry showed mismatch repair deficiency in every enrolled patient. V lost 3 bases, J lost 1 base, and 7 bases lay in between. Germline assignment: CDR1 KGHSH and CDR2 LQKENI. The CDR3 loop spans 14 amino acids. Here immunoSEQ multiplex PCR was the method, and the copy in TCRdb shows in-frame clones only, minus some. The data show tens of thousands of clones, with less than 85% seen just once and 2.5% to 3.5% held by the top ten. This clonotype was obtained from an adult with mismatch repair-deficient cancer. The chain uses TRBV18 and TRBJ1-3, with D unclear. Sequenced here: PBMCs, sampled before pembrolizumab treatment. This CDR3 reads CASSPGLSGNTIYF. The DNA of the CDR3 is TGTGCCAGCTCACCCGGACTATCTGGAAACACCATATATTTT.